Sequencing of this T cell receptor (beta chain) was carried out in a study of blood T cell repertoires in COVID-19. Looking at the study overall: Material from acute and convalescent COVID-19 was sourced from the United States, Italy and Spain. T cells, B-cell-depleted T cells, or PBMCs provided the cDNA or gDNA that served as material.

Original methodology: Amplification with reference gene primers provided the estimates of nucleated cell counts. Assay used: immunoSEQ multiplex PCR; TCRdb lists only in-frame clones, some missing. For V, J and clone size, that table is used; D and trimming come from the DNA. The sample includes about 160,000 clones, 65% to 85% of them seen just once. The V gene's germline CDR1 is MDHEN and CDR2 SYDVKM. The CDR3 loop spans 15 amino acids. J was trimmed by 2 bases and V by 5 bases; bases with no gene match: 4. The sample comprised peripheral blood. V usage is TRBV28 and J usage is TRBJ1-3; TRBD1 aligns across 9 bases. This clonotype was obtained from a woman over 75 with acute or convalescent COVID-19. CDR3 DNA sequence: TGTGCCAGCAGTATGACAGGGGGAACTGGAAACACCATATATTTT. This encodes CASSMTGGTGNTIYF.